The next 7 T cell receptor beta chains were all read from a single sample in a study of blood T cell repertoires in COVID-19. Repertoires were generated with immunoSEQ multiplex PCR, while TCRdb's copy carries only in-frame clones and drops some. The sample lists over 80,000 clones, roughly nine tenths occurring once. The sample comprised peripheral blood. The receptors originated from a human donor with active COVID-19. The donor label of this sample is uncertain.

The chain carries TRBV6-5 and TRBJ2-6, with 7 bases identical to TRBD1. The CDR3 has 15 residues. The J segment lost 4 bases and the V segment lost 6 bases, leaving 6 bases of the junction unmatched. CDR1 MNHEY and CDR2 SVGAGI come from the germline V gene. CDR3 protein: CASRTTGVGANVLTF. CDR3 nucleotides: TGTGCCAGCAGGACCACAGGGGTCGGGGCCAACGTCCTGACTTTC.

The J gene is TRBJ1-2, the V gene TRBV7-9, with D unclear. Germline V CDR1 and CDR2: SEHNR, FQNEAQ (reference sequence). The CDR3 totals 12 residues. The V and J ends lost 2 bases and 4 bases respectively, with 5 bases between them. CDR3 DNA: TGTGCCAGCAGCTTATCTTCCTATGGCTACACCTTC. Encoded protein: CASSLSSYGYTF.

The genes are TRBV2 and TRBJ1-3, with no clear D. Germline CDR1 SNHLY, CDR2 FYNNEI. The V gene lost 3 bases and the J gene lost 0 bases, with 6 bases spanning the gap. The CDR3 is 14 amino acids. DNA for the CDR3: TGTGCCAGCAGTGATAGGAGCTCTGGAAACACCATATATTTT. Its translation is CASSDRSSGNTIYF. The full variable domain, rest sourced from reference TRBV2 and TRBJ1-3, is EPEVTQTPSHQVTQMGQEVILRCVPISNHLYFYWYRQILGQKVEFLVSFYNNEISEKSEIFDDQFSVERPDGSNFTLKIRSTKLEDSAMYFCASSDRSSGNTIYFGEGSWLTVV.

The gene calls are TRBV5-1 and TRBJ2-1; 9 positions match TRBD2. The V and J ends lost 0 bases and 10 bases, in that order; junction bases with no gene match: 8. The CDR3 totals 15 residues. Germline values: CDR1 SGHRS, CDR2 YFSETQ. The CDR3 region is CASSLEASGAREQFF. The CDR3 bases are TGCGCCAGCAGCTTGGAGGCTAGCGGGGCACGAGAGCAGTTCTTC.

CDR3 sequence reads: CASVDHAASGITDTQYF. For the CDR3, the DNA is TGTGCCAGCGTGGACCACGCGGCTAGCGGTATCACAGATACGCAGTATTTT. The chain carries TRBV10-3 and TRBJ2-3; 7 nucleotides match TRBD2. Germline loops: CDR1 ENHRY, CDR2 SYGVKD. V was pared by 10 bases and J by 2 bases, with 18 bases of the junction left unmatched. The CDR3 has 17 residues.

The rearrangement uses TRBV28 and TRBJ2-5, with D maybe TRBD1 (6 bases). V was clipped by 3 bases and J by 2 bases, with 16 bases between them. The CDR3 length is 16 residues. CDR1 and CDR2 (germline): MDHEN, SYDVKM. CDR3 coding DNA: TGTGCCAGCAGTTTTGGGCGGACAGAGCCTCAAGAGACCCAGTACTTC. Protein sequence: CASSFGRTEPQETQYF.

J is TRBJ2-1 and V is TRBV11-3, with 9 bases matching TRBD2. There are 17 residues in the CDR3. The germline V gene encodes CDR1 SGHNT and CDR2 YENEEA. Trimming cost V 0 bases and J 4 bases; bases outside gene matches: 7. In DNA, the CDR3 is TGTGCCAGCAGCTTAGATTTGGGAGCGGGGGGATACAATGAGCAGTTCTTC. Translation: CASSLDLGAGGYNEQFF.